This note documents a single T cell receptor beta chain sequence. This entry is derived from a study of T-cell reconstitution after alpha-beta-depleted transplantation in children. This CDR3 region has 14 residues. Per germline, CDR1 SGHRS and CDR2 YFSETQ. The V gene end was trimmed by 4 bases and the J gene end by 4 bases; junction bases not matched to a gene: 4. The library targeted TCRbeta and was prepared with unique molecular identifiers. TCRdb processed the PCR reads anew with MiXCR; each CDR3 protein has one entry. This sample has approximately 240,000 distinct CDR3 sequences, with roughly a tenth found just once.

This chain uses TRBV5-1 with TRBJ2-5; 10 bases are a match to TRBD1. This receptor was obtained from a human donor who donated a stem cell graft to a child with acute lymphoblastic leukemia. The specimen comprised PBMCs from the stem cell graft donor, sampled from the stem cell graft. CDR3 region: CASSAGTGAETQYF. The CDR3 DNA sequence: TGCGCCAGCAGCGCCGGGACAGGGGCAGAGACCCAGTACTTC.